Below are 11 T cell receptor beta chains sequenced from a single sample in a study of Graves' ophthalmopathy and Graves' hyperthyroidism. Amplifying from RNA transcripts, the study obtained TCR beta CDR3 regions. First-round RT-PCR with HTBI primers preceded a second-round multiplex PCR. TCRdb ran MiXCR on the multiplex PCR reads and lists one entry per CDR3 protein. The sample consists of 400,000 or so distinct CDR3 sequences, roughly 14% of them appearing once. The material sequenced was peripheral blood. These receptors came from a woman between 18 and 29 years old with stable Graves' hyperthyroidism.

This clonotype was counted many times. This chain connects TRBV2 to TRBJ2-7; D may be TRBD1 (6 bases). Germline CDR1 is SNHLY and CDR2 is FYNNEI. This CDR3 is 12 amino acids long. The V end lost 10 bases, the J end lost 1 base, and 11 bases lay between the germline ends. The CDR3 loop is CATTDSSYEQYF. The CDR3, as DNA: TGTGCCACTACGGACAGTTCCTACGAGCAGTACTTC.

The chain links TRBV5-1 to TRBJ1-1; no firm D call. Trimming took 1 base from V and 5 from J, leaving 9 bases between them. Per the germline V gene, CDR1 is SGHRS and CDR2 is YFSETQ. The CDR3 covers 13 residues. CDR3 region: CASSLPEPTEAFF. The CDR3, as DNA: TGCGCCAGCAGCTTGCCCGAACCGACTGAAGCTTTCTTT.

This clonotype was recorded at least ten times. This rearrangement joins TRBV6-2 or TRBV6-3 to TRBJ1-5, with a tentative D call TRBD1 (5 bases). The length of the CDR3 is 17 residues. The V and J ends lost 5 bases and 3 bases respectively, with 20 bases between them. Germline loops: CDR1 MNHEY, CDR2 SVGEGT. CDR3 DNA: TGTGCCAGCAGTCACCCGGGGGGGAGTACCATCAATCAGCCCCAGCATTTT. As protein: CASSHPGGSTINQPQHF.

The chain links TRBV7-6 to TRBJ2-5; tentatively, D is TRBD1 or TRBD2 (5 bases each). Between the trimmed V and J ends, which lost 4 bases and 5 bases, there was a span of 20 bases. This CDR3 has 16 residues. Per germline, CDR1 SGHVS and CDR2 FNYEAQ. CDR3: CASSSPLSYGGETQYF. Here the CDR3 DNA reads TGTGCCAGCAGCTCCCCGCTATCCTATGGGGGTGAGACCCAGTACTTC.

This clonotype has ten or more counts. The chain has TRBV6-1 and TRBJ1-1; TRBD1 might be the D (5 bases). This CDR3 is built from 14 residues. The V gene lost 6 bases and the J gene lost 5 bases, with 16 bases spanning the gap. The germline gives CDR1 MNHNS, CDR2 SASEGT. The CDR3 protein is CASRRTRMRTEAFF. The CDR3, as DNA: TGTGCCAGCAGGCGGACAAGGATGCGGACTGAAGCTTTCTTT.

This sequence joins TRBV20-1 and TRBJ1-1; D unresolved. V lost 1 base and J lost 9, with 12 bases in between. The CDR3 length is 12 residues. Germline CDR1 DFQATT, CDR2 SNEGSKA (reference sequence). CDR3 DNA sequence: TGCAGTGCTAGAGTTGTGGGGAGAAAAGCTTTCTTT. Encoded protein: CSARVVGRKAFF.

In this sample, this clonotype turned up many times. The chain employs TRBV12-5 and TRBJ2-3, with D possibly matching TRBD2 (5 bases). CDR1 is LGHNT, CDR2 FRNRAP, per germline. V lost 6 bases and J 4 bases, leaving 17 bases between the germline ends. CDR3 length equals 15 residues. The chain's CDR3 is CASGDAGWSADTQYF. The CDR3 nucleotides are TGTGCTAGTGGCGACGCGGGTTGGAGCGCAGATACGCAGTATTTT.

This clonotype appeared many times. The chain uses TRBV20-1 and TRBJ1-1, with D possibly matching TRBD1 (6 bases). CDR3 length: 15 amino acids. V gave up 2 bases and J gave up 0 bases, with 13 bases separating them. Germline CDR1 and CDR2: DFQATT and SNEGSKA (reference sequence). The CDR3 spells CSARPLEGVNTEAFF. In DNA form, the CDR3 reads TGCAGTGCTAGACCCCTGGAGGGGGTGAACACTGAAGCTTTCTTT.

This clonotype was counted many times. V and J are TRBV12-3 or TRBV12-4 and TRBJ1-1, with D maybe TRBD1 (5 bases). This CDR3 comprises 14 residues. V was shortened by 6 bases and J by 7 bases, with 18 bases between the two germline ends. CDR3: CASRAGRSWGEAFF. Here the CDR3 DNA reads TGTGCCAGCAGGGCGGGACGCTCATGGGGTGAAGCTTTCTTT.

The table lists this clonotype with many counts. The V gene is TRBV6-2 or TRBV6-3, the J gene TRBJ1-1; TRBD1 is a possible D gene (5 bases). The CDR3 extends over 17 amino acids. The germline gives CDR1 MNHEY, CDR2 SVGEGT. Trimming took off 4 bases at V and 5 bases at J, with 23 bases between the two ends. CDR3 in amino acids: CASSFPPPGGSGTEAFF. As DNA, the CDR3 is TGTGCCAGCAGTTTCCCGCCCCCCGGGGGAAGTGGGACTGAAGCTTTCTTT.

This clonotype has a count of ten or more. The conserved phenylalanine or tryptophan normally closing the CDR3 is absent here, so this likely arose from a read error. The CDR3 DNA sequence: TGTGCCAGCAGCTCGAAGGTTACTGAAGCTTTCCTT. It encodes CASSSKVTEAFL. This chain connects TRBV11-3 to TRBJ1-1, with D unresolved. Germline V CDR1 and CDR2: SGHNT, YENEEA. This CDR3 has 12 residues. Trimming removed 4 bases at V and 5 bases at J, with 8 bases between.